This TCR beta chain was identified during a study of T cell changes during pregnancy in multiple sclerosis. Sequencing used immunoSEQ multiplex PCR; TCRdb keeps in-frame clones, though not all of them. Of tens of thousands of clones listed, 93% were seen once; the top ten hold less than 0.55%. The specimen comprised CD4+ T cells from peripheral blood mononuclear cells, sampled in the second trimester of pregnancy. The receptor was isolated from a female donor with multiple sclerosis, enrolled in a pregnancy study.

The DNA for the CDR3 is TGTGCCAGTACCGCTCTAGCGGGCGGGGAGCTGTTTTTT. It is translated as CASTALAGGELFF. The chain couples TRBV19 to TRBJ2-2; 8 positions match TRBD2. The ends lost 7 bases at V and 7 bases at J; junction bases unmatched: 5. CDR1 LNHDA and CDR2 SQIVND come from the germline V gene (reference sequence). CDR3 size: 13 residues.